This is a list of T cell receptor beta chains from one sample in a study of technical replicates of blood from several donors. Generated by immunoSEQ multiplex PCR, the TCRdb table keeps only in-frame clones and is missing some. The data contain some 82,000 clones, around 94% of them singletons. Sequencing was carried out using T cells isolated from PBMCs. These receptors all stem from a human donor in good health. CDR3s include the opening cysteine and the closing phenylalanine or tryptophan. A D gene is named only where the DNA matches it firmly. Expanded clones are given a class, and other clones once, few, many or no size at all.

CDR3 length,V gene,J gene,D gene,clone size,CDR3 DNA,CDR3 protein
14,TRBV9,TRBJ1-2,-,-,TGTGCCAGCAGCTCACAAGGGGTCCACTATGGCTACACCTTC,CASSSQGVHYGYTF
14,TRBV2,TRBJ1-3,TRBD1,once,TGTGCCAGCGGAACAGGGGCAATGGGAAACACCATATATTTT,CASGTGAMGNTIYF
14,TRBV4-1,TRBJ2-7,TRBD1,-,TGCGCCAGCGGTACTCCGGGACAGATCTACGAGCAGTACTTC,CASGTPGQIYEQYF
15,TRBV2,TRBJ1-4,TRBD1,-,TGTGCCAGCAGTTACAGACAGGGGGCCGGAGAAAAACTGTTTTTT,CASSYRQGAGEKLFF
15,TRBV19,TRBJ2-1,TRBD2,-,TGTGCCAGTAGTATTCTAGCGGGGACTAACAATGAGCAGTTCTTC,CASSILAGTNNEQFF
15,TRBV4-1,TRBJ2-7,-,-,TGCGCCAGCAGCCAATTAACGGGACTCTACTACGAGCAGTACTTC,CASSQLTGLYYEQYF
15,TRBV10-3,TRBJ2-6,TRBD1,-,TGTGCCATCAGGAGACAGGGGGCTGGGGCCAACGTCCTGACTTTC,CAIRRQGAGANVLTF
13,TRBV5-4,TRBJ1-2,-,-,TGTGCCAGCAGCTTGGCAGGGAACTATGGCTACACCTTC,CASSLAGNYGYTF
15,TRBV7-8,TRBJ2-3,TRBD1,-,TGTGCCAGCAGCCCAACCACAGGGGTCACAGATACGCAGTATTTT,CASSPTTGVTDTQYF
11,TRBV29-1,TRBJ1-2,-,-,TGCAGCGCTTCGACACTCTATGGCTACACCTTC,CSASTLYGYTF
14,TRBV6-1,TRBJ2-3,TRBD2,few,TGTGCCAGCAGTCCTACTAGCGGGACCGGTACGCAGTATTTT,CASSPTSGTGTQYF
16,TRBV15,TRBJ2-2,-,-,TGTGCCACCAGCAGAGATTCAGGGCTGAACACCGGGGAGCTGTTTTTT,CATSRDSGLNTGELFF
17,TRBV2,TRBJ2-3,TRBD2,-,TGTGCCAGCAGTGTCTCAGGACTAGCGGGAGTCACAGATACGCAGTATTTT,CASSVSGLAGVTDTQYF
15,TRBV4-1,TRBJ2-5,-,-,TGCGCCAGCAGCCAAGATCGGGAGCTACAAGAGACCCAGTACTTC,CASSQDRELQETQYF
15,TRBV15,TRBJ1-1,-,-,TGTGCCACCAGCTCGGGGGAAGGGATGAACACTGAAGCTTTCTTT,CATSSGEGMNTEAFF
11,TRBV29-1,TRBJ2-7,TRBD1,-,TGCAGCGTAGGACAGGACTACGAGCAGTACTTC,CSVGQDYEQYF
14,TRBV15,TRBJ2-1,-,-,TGTGCCACCAGCAGAGATTTGCCCAGGGATGAGCAGTTCTTC,CATSRDLPRDEQFF
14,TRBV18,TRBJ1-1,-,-,TGTGCCAGTTCATATCAGGGCAAAGGGGCTGAAGCTTTCTTT,CASSYQGKGAEAFF
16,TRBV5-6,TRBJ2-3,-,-,TGTGCCAGCAGCTTGGAGGCAGGGCTTTTCACAGATACGCAGTATTTT,CASSLEAGLFTDTQYF
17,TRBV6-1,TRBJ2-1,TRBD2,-,TGTGCCAGCAGTGAGCCTTTTGCGGGAGGCATATACAATGAGCAGTTCTTC,CASSEPFAGGIYNEQFF
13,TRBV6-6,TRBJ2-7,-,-,TGTGCCAGCAGAGGAGGACAGAACTACGAGCAGTACTTC,CASRGGQNYEQYF
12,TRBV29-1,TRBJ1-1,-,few,TGCAGCGTTGCCAGAGGTGATACTGAAGCTTTCTTT,CSVARGDTEAFF
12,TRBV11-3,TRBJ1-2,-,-,TGTGCCAGCAGCCTAACAGGGAGTGGCTACACCTTC,CASSLTGSGYTF
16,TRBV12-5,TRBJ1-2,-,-,TGTGCTAGTGGTTTGGTAGTGATAAAAGCCCCCTATGGCTACACCTTC,CASGLVVIKAPYGYTF
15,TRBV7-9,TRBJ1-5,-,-,TGTGCCAGCAGCTTAGATCGGGGTTTAAGTCAGCCCCAGCATTTT,CASSLDRGLSQPQHF
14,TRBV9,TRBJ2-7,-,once,TGTGCCAGCAGCGTAGAGTCAGGGCTTTGGGAGCAGTACTTC,CASSVESGLWEQYF
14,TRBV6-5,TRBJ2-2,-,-,TGTGCCAGCAGTTATATAGTGGGCCCCGGGGAGCTGTTTTTT,CASSYIVGPGELFF
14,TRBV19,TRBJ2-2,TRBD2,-,TGTGCCAGTAGGAGGGCTAGCGGGAGCGGGGAGCTGTTTTTT,CASRRASGSGELFF
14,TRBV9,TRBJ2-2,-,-,TGTGCCAGCAGCGTAGGAGGTAGCACCGGGGAGCTGTTTTTT,CASSVGGSTGELFF
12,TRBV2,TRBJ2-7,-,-,TGTGCCAGTCCGGACAGTTCCGGCGAGCAGTACTTC,CASPDSSGEQYF
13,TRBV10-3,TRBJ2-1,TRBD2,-,TGTGCCATCAGTGAGGGACTAGCGGACCAGCAGTTCTTC,CAISEGLADQQFF
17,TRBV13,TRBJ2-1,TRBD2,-,TGTGCCAGCAGCCCACTAGGTTTTAGCGGGTTAAACAATGAGCAGTTCTTC,CASSPLGFSGLNNEQFF
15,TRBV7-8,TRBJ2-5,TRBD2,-,TGTGCCAGCAGCATGGGACTAGCGGAGGTAGAGACCCAGTACTTC,CASSMGLAEVETQYF
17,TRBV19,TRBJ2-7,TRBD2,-,TGTGCCAGTAGTCAACGGCCTTCTAGCGGGAGGACCTACGAGCAGTACTTC,CASSQRPSSGRTYEQYF
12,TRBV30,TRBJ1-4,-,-,TGTGCCTGGAGTGTTAACAGTGAAAAACTGTTTTTT,CAWSVNSEKLFF
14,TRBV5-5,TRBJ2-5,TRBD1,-,TGTGCCAGCAGCTTGCCCGGGACAGTCGAGACCCAGTACTTC,CASSLPGTVETQYF
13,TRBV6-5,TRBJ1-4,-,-,TGTGCCACCCAGGGGTCAACTAATGAAAAACTGTTTTTT,CATQGSTNEKLFF
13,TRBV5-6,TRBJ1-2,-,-,TGTGCCAGCAGCTTGGATACGGTCTATGGCTACACCTTC,CASSLDTVYGYTF
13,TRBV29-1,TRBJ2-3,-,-,TGCAGCGTTACAGGGCTAGTCCCAGATACGCAGTATTTT,CSVTGLVPDTQYF
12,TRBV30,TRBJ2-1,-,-,TGTGCCTGGACTATACAGGGATCTGAGCAGTTCTTC,CAWTIQGSEQFF
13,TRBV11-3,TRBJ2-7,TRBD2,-,TGTGCCAGCAGCTTAGGGATAGCGGGCGAGCAGTACTTC,CASSLGIAGEQYF
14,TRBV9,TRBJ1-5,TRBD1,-,TGTGCCAGCAGCACGGGGACAGATCATCAGCCCCAGCATTTT,CASSTGTDHQPQHF
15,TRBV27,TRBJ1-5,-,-,TGTGCCAGCAGTTCGGGTCAGGGTCCTAATCAGCCCCAGCATTTT,CASSSGQGPNQPQHF
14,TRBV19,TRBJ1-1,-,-,TGTGCCAGTAGTACTAGCCGGGGAGCCTATGAAGCTTTCTTT,CASSTSRGAYEAFF
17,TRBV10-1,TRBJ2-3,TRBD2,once,TGCGCCAGCAGTGAGTCGTGGCGGGAGGGCCTGTGGGATACGCAGTATTTT,CASSESWREGLWDTQYF
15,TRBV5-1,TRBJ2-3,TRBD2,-,TGCGCCAGCAGCTTGACGGGGGAGGGGTCAGATACGCAGTATTTT,CASSLTGEGSDTQYF
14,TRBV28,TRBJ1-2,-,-,TGTGCCAGCAACGGATGGGCGACGGGGATCGGCTACACCTTC,CASNGWATGIGYTF
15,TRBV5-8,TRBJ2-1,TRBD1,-,TGTGCCAGCAGCCCCGGGACAGGGCAAAACAATGAGCAGTTCTTC,CASSPGTGQNNEQFF
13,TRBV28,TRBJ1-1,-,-,TGTGCCAGCAGTTTGGGGGCGGATACTGAAGCTTTCTTT,CASSLGADTEAFF
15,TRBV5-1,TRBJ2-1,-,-,TGCGCCAGCAGCTTGGACTCCAGGGTTGGGAATGAGCAGTTCTTC,CASSLDSRVGNEQFF
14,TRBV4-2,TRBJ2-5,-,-,TGTGCCAGCAGCCAAGATAACAGTGGAGAGACCCAGTACTTC,CASSQDNSGETQYF
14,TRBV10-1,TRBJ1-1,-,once,TGCGCCAGCAGTGAGTCGCGGAGGGGTTCGGAAGCTTTCTTT,CASSESRRGSEAFF
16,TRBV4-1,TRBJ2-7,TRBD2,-,TGCGCCAGCAGCCAAGACCCCACTAGCGGGAGCTACGAGCAGTACTTC,CASSQDPTSGSYEQYF
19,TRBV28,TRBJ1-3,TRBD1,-,TGTGCCAGCAGTTTACCGCTCGGAAACAGGGACAGGGGGGGAAACACCATATATTTT,CASSLPLGNRDRGGNTIYF
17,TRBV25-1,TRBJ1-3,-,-,TGTGCCAGCAGTGAGTGGGAGGCTTGGGGCTCTGGAAACACCATATATTTT,CASSEWEAWGSGNTIYF
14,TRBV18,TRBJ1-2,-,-,TGTGCCAGCTCACCGCAAGGGGCCCTCGATGGCTACACCTTC,CASSPQGALDGYTF
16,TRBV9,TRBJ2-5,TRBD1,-,TGTGCCAGCAGCTCGTTCGCCGGGACAGGTCAAGAGACCCAGTACTTC,CASSSFAGTGQETQYF
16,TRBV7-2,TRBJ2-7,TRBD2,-,TGTGCCAGCAGCTTAGCGCGTCTAGCGGGAGCTAGGGAGCAGTACTTC,CASSLARLAGAREQYF
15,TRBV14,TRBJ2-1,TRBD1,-,TGTGCCAGCAGCCAAGGACAGGGGATAAACAATGAGCAGTTCTTC,CASSQGQGINNEQFF